This TCR beta chain was observed in a study of shared clonotypes between healthy human individuals. Germline loops: CDR1 MNHEY, CDR2 SVGAGI. The CDR3 loop spans 12 amino acids. V dropped 6 bases and J dropped 1 base, with 6 bases sitting between them. The repertoire was sequenced with immunoSEQ multiplex PCR; TCRdb's copy has only in-frame clones and lacks some. The table includes some 2.1 million clones, 95% detected once. The chain couples TRBV6-5 to TRBJ2-5; D gene ambiguous. The sequence was obtained from a man younger than 35 in good health. The sequenced sample was naive CD4+ T cells sorted from blood. The sample's subset: CD45RA+ positively selected. The CDR3 reads CASSASQETQYF. In DNA, the CDR3 is TGTGCCAGCAGCGCCTCCCAAGAGACCCAGTACTTC.